One and the same sample provided the 27 T cell receptor beta chains below, sequenced in a study of shared clonotypes between healthy human individuals. The table came from immunoSEQ multiplex PCR; TCRdb's copy has only in-frame clones and leaves some out. The data hold a few million clones, with approximately 96% observed a single time. The sample consisted of naive CD4+ T cells sorted from blood. Subset meaning: CD45RA+ positively selected. The receptors shown here come from a man aged 18 to 30 in good health.

The chain carries TRBV5-4 and TRBJ2-2, with D uncertain. CDR1 SGHNT and CDR2 YYREEE come from the germline V gene (reference sequence). V was cut by 0 bases and J by 4 bases, with 10 bases left in between. The CDR3 is made up of 15 amino acids. Here the CDR3 reads CASSLAPAPTGELFF. The CDR3 region has the DNA TGTGCCAGCAGCTTGGCTCCAGCGCCCACCGGGGAGCTGTTTTTT.

V is TRBV5-1 and J is TRBJ2-3, with 12 bases lining up with TRBD2. The CDR3 totals 18 residues. After removal of 0 bases from V and 1 base from J, the junction contained 6 bases not matched to a gene. Germline CDR1 reads SGHRS; CDR2 reads YFSETQ. The CDR3 sequence: CASSLGTSGGPRTDTQYF. The CDR3 DNA reads as TGCGCCAGCAGCTTGGGTACTAGCGGGGGGCCGCGCACAGATACGCAGTATTTT. Using reference TRBV5-1 and TRBJ2-3 for the parts outside the CDR3, the full variable domain is KAGVTQTPRYLIKTRGQQVTLSCSPISGHRSVSWYQQTPGQGLQFLFEYFSETQRNKGNFPGRFSGRQFSNSRSEMNVSTLELGDSALYLCASSLGTSGGPRTDTQYFGPGTRLTVL.

The rearrangement uses TRBV2 and TRBJ2-3; D call uncertain. Trimming removed 6 bases from V and 4 bases from J, with 8 bases in between. This CDR3 is built from 12 residues. Germline lookup yields CDR1 SNHLY and CDR2 FYNNEI. The CDR3 nucleotides read TGTGCCAGCAGGGTCGACGCAGATACGCAGTATTTT. This sequence encodes CASRVDADTQYF.

A note on this clone: At the DNA level, this CDR3 is encoded by other sequences in the same sample as well. J is TRBJ2-7 and V is TRBV6-5, with no clear D. Trimming pared 6 bases from V and 7 bases from J, leaving 10 bases between. This CDR3 has 11 residues. Germline CDR1 and CDR2: MNHEY and SVGAGI. CDR3: CASSYLWEQYF. In nucleotides, the CDR3 is TGTGCCAGCAGCTACCTTTGGGAGCAGTACTTC.

The chain combines TRBV7-9 with TRBJ2-2; D remains unclear. This CDR3 has 13 amino acids. Between the trimmed V and J ends, which lost 0 bases and 3 bases, there was a span of 2 bases. Per the germline V gene, CDR1 is SEHNR and CDR2 is FQNEAQ (reference sequence). CDR3 sequence (DNA): TGTGCCAGCAGCTTAGCGCACACCGGGGAGCTGTTTTTT. This translates into CASSLAHTGELFF.

This chain connects TRBV5-1 to TRBJ2-5, with 8 positions matching TRBD1. CDR3 length equals 15 residues. CDR1 and CDR2 from the germline V gene are SGHRS and YFSETQ. The ends lost 5 bases at V and 5 bases at J; junction bases unmatched: 11. The CDR3 protein is CASRAPDRVGETQYF. Here the CDR3 DNA reads TGCGCCAGCAGAGCACCGGACAGGGTCGGGGAGACCCAGTACTTC.

The chain recombines TRBV5-6 with TRBJ2-7; a possible D gene is TRBD2 (6 bases). Deletions cut 4 bases from V and 2 bases from J, with 10 bases between. The CDR3 loop spans 13 amino acids. The germline V gene has CDR1 SGHDT and CDR2 YYEEEE. In DNA form, the CDR3 reads TGTGCCAGCAGCCAGCGGGCCGCCTACGAGCAGTACTTC. Translating gives CASSQRAAYEQYF. The full variable domain, with the rest looked up from reference TRBV5-6 and TRBJ2-7, is DAGVTQSPTHLIKTRGQQVTLRCSPKSGHDTVSWYQQALGQGPQFIFQYYEEEERQRGNFPDRFSGHQFPNYSSELNVNALLLGDSALYLCASSQRAAYEQYFGPGTRLTVT.

This sequence joins TRBV9 and TRBJ2-7; D remains ambiguous. Germline CDR1 is SGDLS and CDR2 is YYNGEE. The CDR3 loop spans 13 amino acids. V was clipped by 0 bases and J by 7 bases, with 11 bases between them. The CDR3 DNA reads TGTGCCAGCAGCGTAGCCGTCGTATCGGAGCAGTACTTC. It yields the protein CASSVAVVSEQYF.

The chain links TRBV15 to TRBJ1-5; 8 bases align to TRBD1. Losses at the gene ends were 5 bases for V and 1 base for J; bases not matched to a gene: 7. The CDR3 contains 16 residues. CDR1 is LNHNV and CDR2 is YYDKDF in the germline V gene (reference sequence). The CDR3 sequence is CATSSRTGKSNQPQHF. The CDR3 DNA follows: TGTGCCACCAGCTCCCGGACAGGGAAAAGCAATCAGCCCCAGCATTTT. Variable domain in full (rest from reference TRBV15 and TRBJ1-5): DAMVIQNPRYQVTQFGKPVTLSCSQTLNHNVMYWYQQKSSQAPKLLFHYYDKDFNNEADTPDNFQSRRPNTSFCFLDIRSPGLGDTAMYLCATSSRTGKSNQPQHFGDGTRLSIL.

For this clone: At the DNA level, this CDR3 is encoded by other sequences in the same sample as well. The V gene is TRBV11-2, the J gene TRBJ1-1; D uncertain. This CDR3 comprises 13 residues. V lost 0 bases and J lost 5, with 7 bases in between. Germline loops: CDR1 SGHAT, CDR2 FQNNGV. CDR3 region: CASSLDRGTEAFF. CDR3 in DNA: TGTGCCAGCAGCTTAGATCGGGGAACTGAAGCTTTCTTT.

The V call is TRBV10-3, the J call TRBJ2-6; D is unresolved. Germline assignment: CDR1 ENHRY and CDR2 SYGVKD. This CDR3 spans 16 amino acids. Trimming shortened V by 3 bases and J by 0 bases, and 9 bases separated the two germline ends. CDR3 nucleotides: TGTGCCATCAGTGATGTGAGCGCCTCTGGGGCCAACGTCCTGACTTTC. Translation gives CAISDVSASGANVLTF.

For the CDR3, the DNA is TGTGCCATCAGTGAGTCGGTCAAGAACACCGGGGAGCTGTTTTTT. It encodes CAISESVKNTGELFF. This sequence joins TRBV10-3 and TRBJ2-2; D gene uncertain. The CDR3 is 15 residues long. Trimming shortened V by 0 bases and J by 1 base, and 6 bases separated the two germline ends. Germline V gene data show CDR1 as ENHRY and CDR2 as SYGVKD.

This clone was counted a single time. This chain connects TRBV6-1 to TRBJ1-4; TRBD1 matches at 10 bases. The CDR3 sequence is 14 residues long. V lost 6 bases and J lost 6; bases outside the gene matches: 4. The germline gives CDR1 MNHNS, CDR2 SASEGT. The CDR3 spells CASSVTGGDEKLFF. For the CDR3, the DNA is TGTGCCAGCAGCGTGACAGGGGGCGATGAAAAACTGTTTTTT.

The chain is built from TRBV2 and TRBJ1-5; TRBD1 aligns across 9 bases. CDR3 length: 15 amino acids. After removal of 3 bases from V and 9 bases from J, the junction contained 9 bases not matched to a gene. Germline V gene lookup returns CDR1 SNHLY and CDR2 FYNNEI. CDR3 in amino acids: CASSDWGQGGSPQHF. CDR3 DNA: TGTGCCAGCAGTGATTGGGGACAGGGAGGATCGCCCCAGCATTTT. Drawing the rest from reference TRBV2 and TRBJ1-5, the complete variable domain is EPEVTQTPSHQVTQMGQEVILRCVPISNHLYFYWYRQILGQKVEFLVSFYNNEISEKSEIFDDQFSVERPDGSNFTLKIRSTKLEDSAMYFCASSDWGQGGSPQHFGDGTRLSIL.

J is TRBJ2-5 and V is TRBV19; no reliable D call. The CDR3 has 14 amino acids. Trimming removed 3 bases from V and 2 bases from J, with 10 bases in between. CDR1 and CDR2 (germline): LNHDA, SQIVND (reference sequence). The CDR3 DNA sequence: TGTGCCAGTAGTATCACACAGAATCAAGAGACCCAGTACTTC. It translates to CASSITQNQETQYF.

The chain carries TRBV6-1 and TRBJ1-1; D gene uncertain. This CDR3 contains 15 residues. Trimming took off 6 bases at V and 1 base at J, with 15 bases between the two ends. The germline V gene has CDR1 MNHNS and CDR2 SASEGT. The CDR3 is CASSPMRDKNTEAFF. Here the CDR3 DNA reads TGTGCCAGCAGCCCGATGAGAGATAAGAACACTGAAGCTTTCTTT.

This chain links TRBV5-4 with TRBJ2-3; 7 bases are shared with TRBD2. With 7 bases clipped from V and 1 base from J, the junction kept 6 bases outside the gene matches. The germline V gene has CDR1 SGHNT and CDR2 YYREEE (reference sequence). The CDR3 runs 14 residues. The CDR3 spells CASALGGGTDTQYF. CDR3 sequence (DNA): TGTGCCAGCGCCTTGGGGGGGGGCACAGATACGCAGTATTTT.

This rearrangement joins TRBV5-1 to TRBJ2-5; TRBD2 aligns across 9 bases. The V gene's germline CDR1 is SGHRS and CDR2 YFSETQ. The CDR3 length is 15 residues. The V and J ends lost 0 bases and 7 bases, in that order; junction bases with no gene match: 7. The CDR3 here is CASSLDQAGGPTQYF. The CDR3 DNA reads TGCGCCAGCAGCTTGGATCAAGCGGGGGGCCCGACCCAGTACTTC.

This chain joins TRBV5-4 and TRBJ2-7, with D perhaps matching TRBD1 (7 bases). The germline gives CDR1 SGHNT, CDR2 YYREEE (reference sequence). With 4 bases removed from V and 3 bases from J, the gap between germline ends came to 17 bases. This CDR3 spans 15 amino acids. The CDR3 nucleotides are TGTGCCAGCAGCGTGTCAGGGGGAGGCAACTACGAGCAGTACTTC. It codes for CASSVSGGGNYEQYF.

On this clone itself: Other DNA sequences in this specimen translate into the identical CDR3. V gene TRBV11-3 combines with J gene TRBJ2-1; weak D call: TRBD2 (5 bases). Trimming took 4 bases from V and 7 from J, leaving 8 bases between them. The germline V gene encodes CDR1 SGHNT and CDR2 YENEEA. This CDR3 has 12 residues. The CDR3 nucleotides are TGTGCCAGCAGCTCGACGGGGAATGAGCAGTTCTTC. It translates to CASSSTGNEQFF.

Only one count was recorded for this clone. This chain uses TRBV2 with TRBJ1-1; D may be TRBD1 (6 bases). The length of the CDR3 is 13 residues. Trimming removed 7 bases at V and 1 base at J, with 10 bases between. Germline V CDR1 and CDR2: SNHLY, FYNNEI. The CDR3 is CASTQTGNTEAFF. Written as DNA, the CDR3 is TGTGCCAGCACCCAGACAGGGAACACTGAAGCTTTCTTT.

The V call is TRBV7-9, the J call TRBJ2-1; D is perhaps TRBD2 (6 bases). V dropped 5 bases and J dropped 5 bases, with 16 bases sitting between them. The CDR3 consists of 15 residues. The germline gives CDR1 SEHNR, CDR2 FQNEAQ (reference sequence). The CDR3 region is CASSPPREWDNEQFF. In DNA, the CDR3 is TGTGCCAGCAGCCCCCCACGGGAGTGGGACAATGAGCAGTTCTTC.

V gene TRBV18 combines with J gene TRBJ1-2; the D is unclear. Trimming removed 2 bases from V and 7 bases from J, with 11 bases in between. From germline, CDR1 is KGHSH and CDR2 LQKENI. This CDR3 region has 13 residues. The chain's CDR3 is CASSPGISGGYTF. Written as DNA, the CDR3 is TGTGCCAGCTCACCAGGAATATCCGGTGGCTACACCTTC.

This chain connects TRBV4-3 to TRBJ2-2, with a weak D call TRBD2 (6 bases). The germline V gene encodes CDR1 LGHNA and CDR2 YSLEER. With 0 bases removed from V and 7 bases from J, the gap between germline ends came to 12 bases. The CDR3 sequence is 15 residues long. CDR3 DNA sequence: TGCGCCAGCAGCCAAGATGGATGGGGAGGCGGGGAGCTGTTTTTT. This sequence encodes CASSQDGWGGGELFF.

Comment on this clone: Other DNA sequences in this specimen translate into the identical CDR3. The chain carries TRBV5-1 and TRBJ1-1, with TRBD1 as a possible D gene (5 bases). V lost 0 bases, J lost 6 bases, and 9 bases lay in between. This CDR3 has 13 amino acids. The germline CDR1 and CDR2 sequences are SGHRS and YFSETQ. The CDR3 coding sequence is TGCGCCAGCAGCTTGGAAAGGGGCGCTGAAGCTTTCTTT. The encoded protein is CASSLERGAEAFF.

Comment on this clone: Other DNA sequences from this sample encode an identical CDR3 as well. The rearrangement uses TRBV9 and TRBJ2-7; D is unclear. Germline CDR1 reads SGDLS; CDR2 reads YYNGEE. The germline V and J ends were trimmed by 0 bases and 0 bases, with 4 bases remaining between them. The CDR3 is 13 residues long. The CDR3 protein is CASSVAPSYEQYF. DNA for the CDR3: TGTGCCAGCAGCGTAGCTCCCTCCTACGAGCAGTACTTC. Using reference TRBV9 and TRBJ2-7 for the parts outside the CDR3, the full variable domain is DSGVTQTPKHLITATGQRVTLRCSPRSGDLSVYWYQQSLDQGLQFLIQYYNGEERAKGNILERFSAQQFPDLHSELNLSSLELGDSALYFCASSVAPSYEQYFGPGTRLTVT.

The V call is TRBV9, the J call TRBJ2-3, with 12 bases identical to TRBD2. The length of the CDR3 is 17 residues. Unmatched junction bases numbered 10, after V lost 4 bases and J lost 4 bases. In germline, CDR1 is SGDLS, CDR2 YYNGEE. The CDR3: CASSLYLTSGSADTQYF. The DNA for the CDR3 is TGTGCCAGCAGCCTCTACTTGACTAGCGGGAGCGCAGATACGCAGTATTTT.